A single sample gave rise to the 13 T cell receptor beta chains below, sequenced in a study of CD8+ T cells in alopecia areata. Treatment denoted: oral pan-JAK inhibitor, 5-10 mg twice daily. RNA was extracted and reverse transcribed into cDNA as the sequencing template. Produced via immunoSEQ multiplex PCR; TCRdb's table is partial and in-frame only. The data hold about 100,000 clones, with 44% observed a single time. The sequencing used CD8+ T cells sorted from blood, collected at week 24, from a patient treated with tofacitinib. The receptors derive from a human donor with alopecia areata.

The chain couples TRBV5-4 to TRBJ2-3, with 9 bases identical to TRBD1. The CDR3 is 17 residues long. Germline-derived CDR1 and CDR2 are SGHNT and YYREEE (reference sequence). V gave up 6 bases and J gave up 5 bases; unmatched junction bases: 16. The CDR3 coding sequence is TGTGCCAGCACCCGCCGGGGACAGGGAGAAAGGGGAGATACGCAGTATTTT. Its protein product is CASTRRGQGERGDTQYF. The full variable domain, rest sourced from reference TRBV5-4 and TRBJ2-3, is ETGVTQSPTHLIKTRGQQVTLRCSSQSGHNTVSWYQQALGQGPQFIFQYYREEENGRGNFPPRFSGLQFPNYSSELNVNALELDDSALYLCASTRRGQGERGDTQYFGPGTRLTVL.

The chain employs TRBV6-5 and TRBJ1-2; TRBD1 matches 7 bases. Unmatched junction bases numbered 10, after V lost 3 bases and J lost 3 bases. The V gene's germline CDR1 is MNHEY and CDR2 SVGAGI. CDR3 length: 16 amino acids. In DNA form, the CDR3 reads TGTGCCAGCAGTTATTCAGGGGGTTCGGTTGACTATGGCTACACCTTC. Translated: CASSYSGGSVDYGYTF.

The chain has TRBV15 and TRBJ2-2, with D tentatively TRBD1 (6 bases). The ends were cut back, 2 bases at V and 6 bases at J, with 13 bases in the middle. Germline V CDR1 and CDR2: LNHNV, YYDKDF (reference sequence). This CDR3 contains 15 residues. The DNA for the CDR3 is TGTGCCACCAGCAGACCGACAGGTTTTGCCGGGGAGCTGTTTTTT. Translated: CATSRPTGFAGELFF.

The chain recombines TRBV11-3 with TRBJ2-5; D possibly matches TRBD1 or TRBD2 (5 bases each). The germline V gene encodes CDR1 SGHNT and CDR2 YENEEA. The CDR3 has 14 amino acids. Trimming removed 5 bases from V and 2 bases from J, with 12 bases in between. The CDR3, as DNA: TGTGCCAGCAGCCCACCGGGGCGGCAAGAGACCCAGTACTTC. It is translated as CASSPPGRQETQYF.

This clone was observed a few times. J is TRBJ2-1 and V is TRBV29-1; no definite D call. The V gene lost 4 bases and the J gene lost 4 bases, with 5 bases spanning the gap. The CDR3 consists of 11 residues. Per germline, CDR1 SQVTM and CDR2 ANQGSEA. The CDR3 DNA is TGCAGCGTTGGCCAATACAATGAGCAGTTCTTC. Translation gives CSVGQYNEQFF.

The chain combines TRBV4-1 with TRBJ2-7; the D is unclear. The CDR3 covers 14 residues. Germline values: CDR1 MGHRA, CDR2 YSYEKL. The V end lost 4 bases, the J end lost 3 bases, and 13 bases lay between the germline ends. The CDR3 is CASSPAAVDYEQYF. Here the CDR3 DNA reads TGCGCCAGCAGCCCAGCCGCAGTGGACTACGAGCAGTACTTC.

The rearrangement links TRBV6-4 to TRBJ2-3; 8 nucleotides match TRBD1. CDR1 is MRHNA, CDR2 SNTAGT, per germline. The V gene end was trimmed by 10 bases and the J gene end by 9 bases; junction bases not matched to a gene: 27. This CDR3 spans 18 amino acids. Written as DNA, the CDR3 is TGTGCCACGGACGGCCAGTTCAAGACAGGGGTCGGATTGAAGACGCAGTATTTT. Amino acids: CATDGQFKTGVGLKTQYF.

This clone was detected a few times. This rearrangement joins TRBV4-1 to TRBJ2-5, with D possibly TRBD2 on 6 matching bases. The CDR3 extends over 12 amino acids. Germline CDR1 is MGHRA and CDR2 is YSYEKL. Trimming pared 6 bases from V and 5 bases from J, leaving 10 bases between. CDR3 nucleotides: TGCGCCAGCAGTTCTGGGGGGGAGACCCAGTACTTC. Amino acid sequence: CASSSGGETQYF.

This clone was seen only a few times. The rearrangement uses TRBV2 and TRBJ2-7; D is possibly TRBD1 or TRBD2 (5 bases each). The V end lost 5 bases, the J end lost 1 base, and 12 bases lay between the germline ends. The CDR3 runs 14 residues. Germline lookup yields CDR1 SNHLY and CDR2 FYNNEI. The DNA for the CDR3 is TGTGCCAGCAGTCCCACTAGGGGTTCCTACGAGCAGTACTTC. It codes for CASSPTRGSYEQYF.

This clone came up a few times. The chain has TRBV5-1 and TRBJ2-7; a possible D gene is TRBD1 (5 bases). The CDR3 has 15 amino acids. CDR1 SGHRS and CDR2 YFSETQ come from the germline V gene. Trimming removed 3 bases from V and 5 bases from J, with 18 bases in between. CDR3 coding DNA: TGCGCCAGCAGCTGGGGCGTTGGACGGGCTGACGAGCAGTACTTC. It translates to CASSWGVGRADEQYF.

This sequence joins TRBV19 and TRBJ2-7; D gene unclear. V dropped 1 base and J dropped 3 bases, with 7 bases sitting between them. CDR3 length: 13 residues. Germline CDR1 is LNHDA and CDR2 is SQIVND (reference sequence). Here the CDR3 reads CASSIARNYEQYF. For the CDR3, the DNA is TGTGCCAGTAGTATAGCCAGGAACTACGAGCAGTACTTC.

The chain uses TRBV29-1 and TRBJ2-3, with 13 bases fitting TRBD2. V was clipped by 5 bases and J by 5 bases; unmatched bases: 10. Germline lookup yields CDR1 SQVTM and CDR2 ANQGSEA. This CDR3 contains 16 residues. DNA of the CDR3: TGCAGCGTTTCCCCGGGACTAGCGGGATTGAGAGATACGCAGTATTTT. It yields the protein CSVSPGLAGLRDTQYF.

CDR3 sequence: CASSYGSSGSGELFF. DNA for the CDR3: TGTGCCAGCAGTTACGGATCTAGCGGGAGTGGGGAGCTGTTTTTT. The V and J genes are TRBV6-5 and TRBJ2-2, with 10 bases identical to TRBD2. Per the germline V gene, CDR1 is MNHEY and CDR2 is SVGAGI. J was trimmed by 8 bases and V by 2 bases; bases with no gene match: 5. CDR3 length: 15 amino acids.